One and the same sample provided the 31 T cell receptor beta chains below, sequenced in a study of STAT3 mutations in large granular lymphocyte leukemia. Study-wide points: In T-cell large granular lymphocyte leukemia, about half of patients showed multiple immunodominant subclonotypes.

Sequenced by immunoSEQ multiplex PCR; TCRdb stores in-frame clones only, minus some. Among 15,000 or so clones listed, about 85% were seen once. No antigen has been identified for these receptors. What was sequenced was peripheral blood mononuclear cells. These receptors came from a man aged 55 to 70 with T-cell large granular lymphocyte leukemia. Some clones in this sample may be carry-over from other donors' samples.

This clone was detected once. The chain employs TRBV4-2 and TRBJ2-1; D is perhaps TRBD2 (7 bases). Germline CDR1 is LGHNA and CDR2 is YNFKEQ. V dropped 0 bases and J dropped 1 base, with 10 bases sitting between them. CDR3 length: 16 amino acids. The CDR3, as DNA: TGTGCCAGCAGCCAAGATAAGGGGGGGTCCTACAATGAGCAGTTCTTC. It is translated as CASSQDKGGSYNEQFF.

The chain is built from TRBV10-3 and TRBJ2-7, with D perhaps matching TRBD1 or TRBD2 (5 bases each). CDR1 is ENHRY and CDR2 is SYGVKD in the germline V gene. The CDR3 totals 11 residues. The V end lost 6 bases, the J end lost 5 bases, and 8 bases lay between the germline ends. The CDR3 loop reads CAIRRGDEQYF. The CDR3 bases are TGTGCCATCAGGAGGGGAGACGAGCAGTACTTC.

This clone was detected a few times. V is TRBV28 and J is TRBJ2-7; 7 nucleotides match TRBD2. Germline V gene data show CDR1 as MDHEN and CDR2 as SYDVKM. With V trimmed by 9 bases and J by 5 bases, 16 bases remained unmatched. This CDR3 region has 15 residues. DNA for the CDR3: TGTGCCAGAAGGGCCCGGACTAGGATTTTCCACGAGCAGTACTTC. Translation: CARRARTRIFHEQYF. Drawing the rest from reference TRBV28 and TRBJ2-7, the complete variable domain is DVKVTQSSRYLVKRTGEKVFLECVQDMDHENMFWYRQDPGLGLRLIYFSYDVKMKEKGDIPEGYSVSREKKERFSLILESASTNQTSMYLCARRARTRIFHEQYFGPGTRLTVT.

The rearrangement uses TRBV5-1 and TRBJ2-2, with D hard to call. The CDR3 extends over 15 amino acids. CDR1 is SGHRS and CDR2 is YFSETQ in the germline V gene. V was trimmed by 0 bases and J by 0 bases, leaving 6 bases between them. The CDR3 sequence is CASSLDSANTGELFF. The CDR3 coding sequence is TGCGCCAGCAGCTTGGACAGCGCGAACACCGGGGAGCTGTTTTTT.

The V gene is TRBV29-1, the J gene TRBJ1-2; no clear D. CDR3 length: 13 amino acids. Germline V gene data show CDR1 as SQVTM and CDR2 as ANQGSEA. The ends were cut back, 6 bases at V and 4 bases at J, with 15 bases in the middle. CDR3 loop: CSVKLAGTYGYTF. CDR3 bases: TGCAGCGTAAAGTTGGCAGGCACCTATGGCTACACCTTC. Variable domain in full (rest from reference TRBV29-1 and TRBJ1-2): SAVISQKPSRDICQRGTSLTIQCQVDSQVTMMFWYRQQPGQSLTLIATANQGSEATYESGFVIDKFPISRPNLTFSTLTVSNMSPEDSSIYLCSVKLAGTYGYTFGSGTRLTVV.

The chain employs TRBV7-2 and TRBJ2-5, with TRBD1 matching 8 bases. The CDR3 runs 17 residues. V shed 1 base and J 3 bases; nucleotides not matched to a gene: 10. Germline lookup yields CDR1 SGHTA and CDR2 FQGNSA. CDR3 DNA: TGTGCCAGCAGCTTAGGAAACCGACAGGGGATAAAAGAGACCCAGTACTTC. As protein: CASSLGNRQGIKETQYF.

The chain recombines TRBV27 with TRBJ1-1, with D tentatively TRBD1 (6 bases). The V gene lost 6 bases and the J gene lost 5 bases, with 16 bases spanning the gap. The CDR3 consists of 14 residues. The germline V gene has CDR1 MNHEY and CDR2 SMNVEV (reference sequence). CDR3 DNA sequence: TGTGCCAGCAGCCCAAGTCCCCAGGGGACTGAAGCTTTCTTT. Translating it yields CASSPSPQGTEAFF.

The chain has TRBV7-2 and TRBJ1-2; 10 bases match TRBD1. The germline CDR1 and CDR2 sequences are SGHTA and FQGNSA. V shed 3 bases and J 8 bases; nucleotides not matched to a gene: 6. The CDR3 contains 14 residues. The chain's CDR3 is CASSFAGTGVGYTF. As DNA, the CDR3 is TGTGCCAGCAGCTTCGCCGGGACAGGGGTCGGCTACACCTTC.

This clone was found once. This chain connects TRBV5-1 to TRBJ1-5; 8 bases line up with TRBD1. CDR3 size: 15 residues. The V and J ends lost 4 bases and 2 bases, in that order; junction bases with no gene match: 5. Germline V gene lookup returns CDR1 SGHRS and CDR2 YFSETQ. Here the CDR3 reads CASSRTGTGNQPQHF. The CDR3 DNA is TGCGCCAGCAGCCGGACAGGGACAGGCAATCAGCCCCAGCATTTT.

Only a few counts were recorded for this clone. This chain links TRBV7-2 with TRBJ2-1, with TRBD2 identical over 11 bases. This CDR3 has 15 amino acids. V lost 6 bases and J lost 6; bases outside the gene matches: 7. Germline CDR1 reads SGHTA; CDR2 reads FQGNSA. The CDR3, as DNA: TGTGCCAGCAGGACTATAGCGGGAGGGAGCAATGAGCAGTTCTTC. Encoded protein: CASRTIAGGSNEQFF.

J is TRBJ2-5 and V is TRBV6-6; D uncertain. This CDR3 is built from 12 residues. The germline gives CDR1 MNHNY, CDR2 SVGAGI (reference sequence). V gave up 7 bases and J gave up 0 bases, with 6 bases separating them. CDR3 in amino acids: CASKSDQETQYF. In nucleotides, the CDR3 is TGTGCCAGCAAAAGCGACCAAGAGACCCAGTACTTC.

Only a few counts were recorded for this clone. This sequence joins TRBV9 and TRBJ2-2, with unresolved D. Germline CDR1 reads SGDLS; CDR2 reads YYNGEE. The length of the CDR3 is 11 residues. V gave up 3 bases and J gave up 9 bases, with 6 bases separating them. The CDR3 nucleotides are TGTGCCAGCAGCGGGCCCCGGGAGCTGTTTTTT. Amino acid sequence: CASSGPRELFF.

The genes are TRBV6-6 and TRBJ1-2; D uncertain. The V and J ends lost 5 bases and 2 bases respectively, with 9 bases between them. CDR1 and CDR2 (germline): MNHNY, SVGAGI (reference sequence). The CDR3 consists of 13 residues. The CDR3 sequence: CASSPGRNYGYTF. The CDR3 nucleotides are TGTGCCAGCAGTCCAGGACGGAACTATGGCTACACCTTC.

CDR3 sequence: CASSLHREAEAFF. In nucleotides, the CDR3 is TGTGCCAGCAGTTTACACCGAGAAGCTGAAGCTTTCTTT. The rearrangement uses TRBV27 and TRBJ1-1; D remains ambiguous. The CDR3 is made up of 13 amino acids. V was cut by 2 bases and J by 6 bases, with 10 bases left in between. The germline CDR1 and CDR2 sequences are MNHEY and SMNVEV (reference sequence).

This sequence joins TRBV5-4 and TRBJ2-6; 7 bases fit TRBD2. This CDR3 is built from 15 residues. Looked up from germline, CDR1 is SGHNT and CDR2 is YYREEE (reference sequence). The V gene end was trimmed by 1 base and the J gene end by 2 bases; junction bases not matched to a gene: 0. CDR3 DNA: TGTGCCAGCAGCTTGCGGGGGGCTGGGGCCAACGTCCTGACTTTC. Translated: CASSLRGAGANVLTF.

J is TRBJ1-2 and V is TRBV30; 8 bases are shared with TRBD1. J was trimmed by 2 bases and V by 5 bases; bases with no gene match: 4. CDR1 is GTSNPN, CDR2 SVGIG, per germline (reference sequence). CDR3 length: 13 residues. In DNA form, the CDR3 reads TGTGCCTGGGTAGACAGGGGAAACTATGGCTACACCTTC. This codes for CAWVDRGNYGYTF.

The chain has TRBV12-5 and TRBJ2-7; D not resolved. The CDR3 has 13 residues. Trimming took off 7 bases at V and 4 bases at J, with 14 bases between the two ends. In germline, CDR1 is LGHNT, CDR2 FRNRAP. For the CDR3, the DNA is TGTGCTAGTGCCTCCCCGTCGGGTTACGAGCAGTACTTC. This gives the protein CASASPSGYEQYF. The full variable domain, its missing parts supplied by reference TRBV12-5 and TRBJ2-7, is DARVTQTPRHKVTEMGQEVTMRCQPILGHNTVFWYRQTMMQGLELLAYFRNRAPLDDSGMPKDRFSAEMPDATLATLKIQPSEPRDSAVYFCASASPSGYEQYFGPGTRLTVT.

This clone showed up just a few times. The chain carries TRBV6-6 and TRBJ1-4; unclear D gene. Trimming left V 6 bases short and J 8 bases short, with 13 bases between. CDR3 length equals 13 residues. Germline CDR1 MNHNY, CDR2 SVGAGI (reference sequence). The CDR3 DNA is TGTGCCAGCAGGTCAGGTCCCATCGAAAAACTGTTTTTT. Its protein is CASRSGPIEKLFF.

The chain recombines TRBV5-1 with TRBJ2-5; D is unresolved. V was cut by 7 bases and J by 1 base, with 8 bases left in between. From germline, CDR1 is SGHRS and CDR2 YFSETQ. The CDR3 extends over 12 amino acids. Written as DNA, the CDR3 is TGCGCCAGCGGATACAGCCAAGAGACCCAGTACTTC. Residues: CASGYSQETQYF. The full variable domain, in which reference TRBV5-1 and TRBJ2-5 provide the parts outside the CDR3, is KAGVTQTPRYLIKTRGQQVTLSCSPISGHRSVSWYQQTPGQGLQFLFEYFSETQRNKGNFPGRFSGRQFSNSRSEMNVSTLELGDSALYLCASGYSQETQYFGPGTRLLVL.

CDR3 in DNA: TGTGCCAGCAGTTTATCCTACAATGAGCAGTTCTTC. It yields the protein CASSLSYNEQFF. The gene calls are TRBV28 and TRBJ2-1; D is ambiguous. Germline values: CDR1 MDHEN, CDR2 SYDVKM. CDR3 length: 12 residues. V was pared by 1 base and J by 2 bases, with 0 bases between.

This chain uses TRBV11-3 with TRBJ1-1; TRBD1 might be the D (5 bases). The CDR3 has 13 residues. Germline assignment: CDR1 SGHNT and CDR2 YENEEA. The V end lost 7 bases, the J end lost 5 bases, and 14 bases lay between the germline ends. The CDR3 reads CASKPRAGTEAFF. Here the CDR3 DNA reads TGTGCCAGCAAACCCAGGGCGGGGACTGAAGCTTTCTTT.

This clone was seen only once. The chain uses TRBV5-4 and TRBJ2-7; no clear D gene. Trimming shortened V by 4 bases and J by 0 bases, and 11 bases separated the two germline ends. Germline CDR1 and CDR2: SGHNT and YYREEE (reference sequence). The CDR3 has 14 amino acids. The CDR3 here is CASSDVPHSYEQYF. The CDR3 coding sequence is TGTGCCAGCAGCGACGTTCCCCACTCCTACGAGCAGTACTTC.

The chain recombines TRBV19 with TRBJ2-2; D might be TRBD2 (6 bases). V lost 3 bases, J lost 6 bases, and 14 bases lay in between. The length of the CDR3 is 15 residues. From germline, CDR1 is LNHDA and CDR2 SQIVND (reference sequence). CDR3 protein: CASSISGAGAGELFF. The CDR3, as DNA: TGTGCCAGTAGTATTTCGGGAGCTGGCGCCGGGGAGCTGTTTTTT.

This chain uses TRBV7-9 with TRBJ2-5, with D possibly matching TRBD1 (6 bases). The CDR3 runs 15 residues. Germline V gene sequence: CDR1 SEHNR, CDR2 FQNEAQ (reference sequence). V was clipped by 5 bases and J by 1 base, with 14 bases between them. The CDR3 region is CASSPIGQPQETQYF. CDR3 coding DNA: TGTGCCAGCAGCCCAATCGGACAGCCCCAAGAGACCCAGTACTTC.

This clone is a singleton in its sample. The gene calls are TRBV10-3 and TRBJ1-2; 8 positions agree with TRBD1. This CDR3 region has 15 residues. V shed 0 bases, J shed 4 bases, and the junction held 4 bases outside the gene matches. Germline CDR1 is ENHRY and CDR2 is SYGVKD. In DNA form, the CDR3 reads TGTGCCATCAGTGAGTCGACAGGGGAAGGCTATGGCTACACCTTC. Its translation: CAISESTGEGYGYTF.

The CDR3 bases are TGCGCCAGCTTGCCAGGGGGGTCCTACGAGCAGTACTTC. Translated: CASLPGGSYEQYF. V is TRBV23-1 and J is TRBJ2-7, with D possibly matching TRBD1 (7 bases). TRBV23-1 is an open reading frame whose function is uncertain. V lost 8 bases and J lost 1, with 12 bases in between. This CDR3 region has 13 residues.

This rearrangement joins TRBV30 to TRBJ1-3, with D perhaps TRBD1 (6 bases). The germline V and J ends were trimmed by 7 bases and 1 base, with 20 bases remaining between them. The CDR3 loop spans 16 amino acids. Germline CDR1 and CDR2: GTSNPN and SVGIG (reference sequence). The DNA of the CDR3 is TGTGCCTCATACAGGGATCGGGTCCGATCTGGAAACACCATATATTTT. Translating gives CASYRDRVRSGNTIYF.

The V and J genes are TRBV6-6 and TRBJ1-5; unclear D gene. The CDR3 sequence is 11 residues long. Trimming removed 8 bases from V and 7 bases from J, with 9 bases in between. Germline CDR1 and CDR2: MNHNY and SVGAGI (reference sequence). The DNA for the CDR3 is TGTGCCAGCGGGCCGGAACAGCCCCAGCATTTT. Its protein is CASGPEQPQHF.

A few counts support this clone. The gene calls are TRBV19 and TRBJ2-7; D could derive from TRBD1 or TRBD2 (5 bases each). The V gene lost 9 bases and the J gene lost 4 bases, with 19 bases spanning the gap. The CDR3 has 14 residues. CDR1 is LNHDA and CDR2 is SQIVND in the germline V gene (reference sequence). CDR3 sequence reads: CASAQGRAVYEQYF. The CDR3 DNA sequence: TGTGCCAGCGCCCAGGGACGGGCAGTTTACGAGCAGTACTTC.

V and J are TRBV10-2 and TRBJ1-2, with D tentatively TRBD1 (5 bases). The germline V gene has CDR1 WSHSY and CDR2 SAAADI. V was cut by 6 bases and J by 7 bases, with 18 bases left in between. This CDR3 has 14 residues. Here the CDR3 DNA reads TGCGCCAGCAGCCCACTCGGGGGGAAGGGTGGCTACACCTTC. It codes for CASSPLGGKGGYTF.

The J gene is TRBJ1-6, the V gene TRBV30; no firm D call. The V and J ends lost 2 bases and 7 bases respectively, with 9 bases between them. Germline V gene sequence: CDR1 GTSNPN, CDR2 SVGIG (reference sequence). This CDR3 spans 13 amino acids. DNA for the CDR3: TGTGCCTGGAGTACAAGTCGCAATTCACCCCTCCACTTT. This translates into CAWSTSRNSPLHF.